This T cell receptor (beta chain) derives from a study of blood T cell repertoires in COVID-19. About the research overall: Italy, Spain and the United States were the sources of the convalescent and acute COVID-19 samples.

V shed 0 bases and J shed 4 bases, with 17 bases lying between them. The CDR3 has 16 amino acids. The germline V gene has CDR1 SGDLS and CDR2 YYNGEE. TCRdb's copy holds only in-frame clones and misses some; the assay was immunoSEQ multiplex PCR. The sample carries approximately 300,000 clones, roughly nine tenths recorded once. Sequenced material: PBMCs or T cells enriched from blood (not recorded which). This TCR was recovered from a man in his 60s who had recovered from COVID-19. The V call is TRBV9, the J call TRBJ2-7, with D maybe TRBD1 (6 bases). The CDR3 reads CASSVGGTLGAYEQYF. The CDR3 nucleotides are TGTGCCAGCAGCGTAGGAGGGACCCTGGGGGCTTACGAGCAGTACTTC.